This is a list of T cell receptor beta chains from one sample in a study of cytomegalovirus exposure and HLA in healthy donors. Repertoires were generated with immunoSEQ multiplex PCR, while TCRdb's copy carries only in-frame clones and drops some. The table lists about 130,000 clones, with approximately 1.8% in the top ten. Sequencing was performed on PBMCs. The receptor source for this set is a man aged 18 to 35 in good health and CMV-seronegative. Each CDR3 is given with its conserved first and last residue. A D gene is named only where the DNA matches it firmly.

J gene,V gene,D gene,CDR3 protein,CDR3 DNA
TRBJ2-6,TRBV6-5,TRBD1,CASSPGQLGANVLTF,TGTGCCAGCAGCCCGGGACAGCTTGGGGCCAACGTCCTGACTTTC
TRBJ2-7,TRBV7-8,NA,CASSPNYEQYF,TGTGCCAGCAGCCCCAACTACGAGCAGTACTTC
TRBJ2-5,TRBV21-1,NA,CASSTQREECETQYF,TGTGCCAGCAGCACCCAGCGGGAGGAGTGCGAGACCCAGTACTTC
TRBJ1-1,TRBV9,NA,CASSVWGDLTGEAFF,TGTGCCAGCAGCGTATGGGGAGACCTTACAGGGGAAGCTTTCTTT
TRBJ2-7,TRBV18,NA,CASSPGSQTLHEQYF,TGTGCCAGCTCCCCCGGGTCCCAAACTCTCCACGAGCAGTACTTC
TRBJ1-3,TRBV29-1,NA,CSGGGAGNTIYF,TGCAGCGGGGGGGGCGCTGGAAACACCATATATTTT
TRBJ1-1,TRBV5-6,NA,CASSWQGLAAFF,TGTGCCAGCAGCTGGCAGGGGTTGGCTGCTTTCTTT
TRBJ2-7,TRBV27,NA,CASSLIVPSGLDEQYF,TGTGCCAGCAGTTTAATCGTCCCGAGTGGGCTCGACGAGCAGTACTTC
TRBJ2-2,TRBV11-3,NA,CASSLGGANTGELFF,TGTGCCAGCAGCTTAGGGGGGGCGAACACCGGGGAGCTGTTTTTT
TRBJ1-2,TRBV19,NA,CASSLNRRYGYTF,TGTGCCAGTAGCCTGAATCGGAGGTATGGCTACACCTTC
TRBJ2-1,TRBV5-1,TRBD2,CASSQPGLAGREQFF,TGCGCCAGCAGCCAGCCGGGACTAGCGGGACGGGAGCAGTTCTTC
TRBJ2-7,TRBV6-1,TRBD2,CASVMLAGAHEQYF,TGTGCCAGCGTCATGCTGGCGGGAGCCCACGAGCAGTACTTC
TRBJ2-2,TRBV11-2,NA,CASSFYGTPKGPGELFF,TGTGCCAGCAGCTTCTACGGGACACCAAAGGGGCCCGGGGAGCTGTTTTTT
TRBJ2-3,TRBV29-1,TRBD2,CSLMTTSGRTDTQYF,TGCAGCTTAATGACGACTAGCGGGAGAACAGATACGCAGTATTTT
TRBJ2-6,TRBV19,TRBD1,CASGWDSISGANVLTF,TGTGCCAGCGGATGGGACAGCATCTCTGGGGCCAACGTCCTGACTTTC
TRBJ1-1,TRBV7-2,NA,CASSSRMRGGTEAFF,TGTGCCAGCAGCTCCCGGATGAGGGGGGGCACTGAAGCTTTCTTT
TRBJ1-1,TRBV9,TRBD1,CASSVGGRTGAMNTEAFF,TGTGCCAGCAGCGTAGGCGGACGGACAGGGGCAATGAACACTGAAGCTTTCTTT
TRBJ2-5,TRBV4-1,NA,CASSQASVPQETQYF,TGCGCCAGCAGCCAAGCTAGCGTACCTCAAGAGACCCAGTACTTC